Listed below are T cell receptor beta chains from one sample, sequenced in a study of cytomegalovirus exposure and HLA in healthy donors. Assay used: immunoSEQ multiplex PCR; TCRdb lists only in-frame clones, some missing. The sample includes 160,000 or so clones, 88% of them seen just once. Sequencing input: PBMCs. The receptors originated from a man aged 18 to 30 in good health and CMV-seronegative. The CDR3 runs from the conserved cysteine through the conserved F or W. A D gene is named only where the DNA matches it firmly. Clone size appears in some rows only: once, few, many, or a class for an expanded clone.

j_gene: TRBJ2-5
d_gene: TRBD1
len: 15
abundance: -
v_gene: TRBV5-4
CDR3aa: CASSNRQGAPETQYF
CDR3nt: TGTGCCAGCAGCAACCGACAGGGGGCGCCTGAGACCCAGTACTTC

j_gene: TRBJ2-1
d_gene: TRBD2
len: 16
abundance: -
v_gene: TRBV2
CDR3aa: CASRPATSGTYNEQFF
CDR3nt: TGTGCCAGCAGGCCAGCGACTAGCGGGACCTACAATGAGCAGTTCTTC

j_gene: TRBJ1-2
d_gene: -
len: 14
abundance: -
v_gene: TRBV14
CDR3aa: CASSQAYLGVGYTF
CDR3nt: TGTGCCAGCAGCCAAGCCTATCTAGGAGTCGGCTACACCTTC

j_gene: TRBJ2-1
d_gene: -
len: 13
abundance: -
v_gene: TRBV9
CDR3aa: CASSVGQGDEQFF
CDR3nt: TGTGCCAGCAGCGTAGGGCAGGGTGATGAGCAGTTCTTC

j_gene: TRBJ2-2
d_gene: TRBD2
len: 15
abundance: -
v_gene: TRBV5-1
CDR3aa: CASSLRGVNTGELFF
CDR3nt: TGCGCCAGCAGCCTTCGGGGGGTGAACACCGGGGAGCTGTTTTTT

j_gene: TRBJ1-4
d_gene: TRBD1
len: 15
abundance: -
v_gene: TRBV6-5
CDR3aa: CASSYSPDRDEKLFF
CDR3nt: TGTGCCAGCAGTTACTCCCCTGACAGGGATGAAAAACTGTTTTTT

j_gene: TRBJ2-7
d_gene: -
len: 13
abundance: -
v_gene: TRBV4-1
CDR3aa: CASSQDGGTEQYF
CDR3nt: TGCGCCAGCAGCCAAGATGGAGGGACCGAGCAGTACTTC

j_gene: TRBJ1-2
d_gene: -
len: 14
abundance: once
v_gene: TRBV15
CDR3aa: CATSRDLGGYGYTF
CDR3nt: TGTGCCACCAGCAGAGATTTAGGCGGGTATGGCTACACCTTC

j_gene: TRBJ1-2
d_gene: -
len: 14
abundance: once
v_gene: TRBV6-1
CDR3aa: CASSERGSNYGYTF
CDR3nt: TGTGCCAGCAGTGAACGCGGCAGTAACTATGGCTACACCTTC

j_gene: TRBJ2-5
d_gene: -
len: 14
abundance: -
v_gene: TRBV2
CDR3aa: CASSLDSPQETQYF
CDR3nt: TGTGCCAGCAGCTTGGACAGCCCGCAAGAGACCCAGTACTTC

j_gene: TRBJ2-7
d_gene: TRBD1
len: 15
abundance: -
v_gene: TRBV28
CDR3aa: CASSSPLTGGYEQYF
CDR3nt: TGTGCCAGCAGTTCACCGCTTACAGGGGGCTACGAGCAGTACTTC

j_gene: TRBJ2-3
d_gene: -
len: 14
abundance: -
v_gene: TRBV7-9
CDR3aa: CASSLSGSSDTQYF
CDR3nt: TGTGCCAGCAGCCTTTCGGGTAGTTCAGATACGCAGTATTTT

j_gene: TRBJ2-3
d_gene: TRBD2
len: 16
abundance: -
v_gene: TRBV7-9
CDR3aa: CASSLWLAGVSDTQYF
CDR3nt: TGTGCCAGCAGCTTATGGCTAGCGGGAGTGTCAGATACGCAGTATTTT

j_gene: TRBJ2-1
d_gene: TRBD2
len: 16
abundance: -
v_gene: TRBV18
CDR3aa: CASSLPTSGGDSEQFF
CDR3nt: TGTGCCAGCTCACTACCCACTAGCGGGGGGGATAGTGAGCAGTTCTTC

j_gene: TRBJ2-7
d_gene: TRBD1
len: 13
abundance: -
v_gene: TRBV11-2
CDR3aa: CASSTTGGYEQYF
CDR3nt: TGTGCCAGCAGCACGACAGGGGGCTACGAGCAGTACTTC

j_gene: TRBJ1-1
d_gene: TRBD1
len: 14
abundance: -
v_gene: TRBV7-6
CDR3aa: CASSPGTGDTEAFF
CDR3nt: TGTGCCAGCAGCCCCGGGACAGGGGACACTGAAGCTTTCTTT

j_gene: TRBJ2-6
d_gene: -
len: 14
abundance: -
v_gene: TRBV7-2
CDR3aa: CASSLPLGANVLTF
CDR3nt: TGTGCCAGCAGCCTTCCTCTTGGGGCCAACGTCCTGACTTTC

j_gene: TRBJ1-1
d_gene: TRBD1
len: 13
abundance: once
v_gene: TRBV5-1
CDR3aa: CASSFTGETEAFF
CDR3nt: TGCGCCAGCAGCTTCACAGGGGAAACTGAAGCTTTCTTT

j_gene: TRBJ1-2
d_gene: -
len: 13
abundance: -
v_gene: TRBV30
CDR3aa: CAWSVLQRERYTF
CDR3nt: TGTGCCTGGAGTGTACTTCAACGCGAGCGGTACACCTTC

j_gene: TRBJ2-2
d_gene: -
len: 15
abundance: -
v_gene: TRBV5-1
CDR3aa: CASSSLTGETGELFF
CDR3nt: TGCGCCAGCAGTAGTTTGACCGGGGAAACCGGGGAGCTGTTTTTT

j_gene: TRBJ1-1
d_gene: -
len: 15
abundance: -
v_gene: TRBV5-1
CDR3aa: CASSLAGQTNTEAFF
CDR3nt: TGCGCCAGCAGCTTGGCCGGACAGACGAACACTGAAGCTTTCTTT

j_gene: TRBJ2-2
d_gene: -
len: 15
abundance: -
v_gene: TRBV4-1
CDR3aa: CASSQNVGSTGELFF
CDR3nt: TGCGCCAGCAGCCAGAATGTCGGGAGCACCGGGGAGCTGTTTTTT

j_gene: TRBJ2-3
d_gene: -
len: 12
abundance: -
v_gene: TRBV2
CDR3aa: CASDGGADTQYF
CDR3nt: TGTGCCAGTGACGGCGGCGCAGATACGCAGTATTTT

j_gene: TRBJ1-4
d_gene: -
len: 14
abundance: -
v_gene: TRBV7-9
CDR3aa: CASSPGTTNEKLFF
CDR3nt: TGTGCCAGCAGCCCCGGTACAACTAATGAAAAACTGTTTTTT

j_gene: TRBJ2-3
d_gene: -
len: 12
abundance: -
v_gene: TRBV27
CDR3aa: CASSSFTDTQYF
CDR3nt: TGTGCCAGCAGTTCCTTCACAGATACGCAGTATTTT

j_gene: TRBJ1-1
d_gene: -
len: 15
abundance: -
v_gene: TRBV7-6
CDR3aa: CASSYYGAKNTEAFF
CDR3nt: TGTGCCAGCAGCTATTATGGGGCCAAGAACACTGAAGCTTTCTTT